The 18 T cell receptor beta chains below were found in one sample sequenced in a study of T cell responses to AZD1222 COVID-19 vaccine. The method was immunoSEQ multiplex PCR; TCRdb's version includes in-frame clones alone and lacks a portion of them. This table holds approximately 80,000 clones, approximately 90% found once. The specimen was peripheral blood, collected on day 0 of AZD1222 vaccination. The receptors shown here come from an adult in good health.

The V and J genes are TRBV9 and TRBJ2-7; TRBD2 agrees at 8 bases. Per the germline V gene, CDR1 is SGDLS and CDR2 is YYNGEE. After removal of 3 bases from V and 0 bases from J, the junction contained 2 bases not matched to a gene. This CDR3 has 14 amino acids. CDR3 sequence (DNA): TGTGCCAGCAGCGCCGGGACTAGCTCCTACGAGCAGTACTTC. Amino acid sequence: CASSAGTSSYEQYF.

The chain carries TRBV27 and TRBJ1-5; no firm D call. CDR3 length: 14 residues. CDR1 and CDR2 (germline): MNHEY, SMNVEV (reference sequence). Deletions cut 6 bases from V and 5 bases from J, with 14 bases between. The CDR3 DNA follows: TGTGCCAGCAGCCCAGGAGACCCCTATCAGCCCCAGCATTTT. Translation gives CASSPGDPYQPQHF.

The chain couples TRBV27 to TRBJ1-6; no firm D call. This CDR3 has 17 amino acids. CDR1 and CDR2 from the germline V gene are MNHEY and SMNVEV (reference sequence). V dropped 2 bases and J dropped 0 bases, with 11 bases sitting between them. CDR3 nucleotide sequence: TGTGCCAGCAGTTTAGGGGAGGGCAGCTCCTATAATTCACCCCTCCACTTT. This gives the protein CASSLGEGSSYNSPLHF.

V is TRBV5-5 and J is TRBJ1-1; no clear D gene. V was shortened by 4 bases and J by 1 base, with 8 bases between the two germline ends. The germline CDR1 and CDR2 sequences are SGHKS and YYEKEE (reference sequence). This CDR3 contains 13 residues. The CDR3 sequence is CASSPGANTEAFF. CDR3 DNA: TGTGCCAGCAGCCCGGGTGCGAACACTGAAGCTTTCTTT.

V is TRBV6-5 and J is TRBJ1-1; 12 positions agree with TRBD1. J lost 11 bases, V lost 4 bases, and 8 bases had no gene match. This CDR3 is built from 14 residues. Germline V gene sequence: CDR1 MNHEY, CDR2 SVGAGI. The CDR3 loop reads CASSSGTGGTWAFF. The CDR3 DNA reads as TGTGCCAGCAGTTCCGGGACAGGGGGCACATGGGCTTTCTTT.

The chain is built from TRBV6-5 and TRBJ2-7; D ambiguous. Trimming left V 2 bases short and J 0 bases short, with 11 bases between. Looked up from germline, CDR1 is MNHEY and CDR2 is SVGAGI. The CDR3 extends over 15 amino acids. The CDR3 DNA is TGTGCCAGCAGTTACGGGCCACCGACCTCCTACGAGCAGTACTTC. It encodes CASSYGPPTSYEQYF.

The gene calls are TRBV6-2 or TRBV6-3 and TRBJ1-5; possible D gene TRBD1, 5 bases. Trimming stripped 5 bases from V and 5 bases from J, with 16 bases between. CDR3 length: 15 amino acids. Germline V lookup: CDR1 MNHEY, CDR2 SVGEGT. CDR3 nucleotides: TGTGCCAGCAGTGTCCCGGGACGGGAATATCAGCCCCAGCATTTT. Translated, it gives CASSVPGREYQPQHF.

V is TRBV7-2 and J is TRBJ1-5; D remains unclear. Germline V gene lookup returns CDR1 SGHTA and CDR2 FQGNSA. The CDR3 runs to 15 residues. Trimming stripped 1 base from V and 4 bases from J, with 11 bases between. The CDR3 sequence: CASSLVEFDNQPQHF. In DNA, the CDR3 is TGTGCCAGCAGCTTAGTGGAATTCGATAATCAGCCCCAGCATTTT.

The CDR3 is CASSLDPGRISGNTIYF. CDR3 bases: TGTGCCAGCAGTTTAGACCCGGGACGGATCTCTGGAAACACCATATATTTT. V is TRBV14 and J is TRBJ1-3; a possible D gene is TRBD1 (5 bases). V shed 6 bases and J shed 0 bases, with 18 bases lying between them. The germline V gene encodes CDR1 SGHDN and CDR2 FVKESK. The CDR3 spans 17 residues.

The chain employs TRBV5-1 and TRBJ1-2; tentatively, D is TRBD1 (5 bases). This CDR3 spans 12 amino acids. V lost 2 bases to trimming and J lost 4 bases, with 6 bases between them. Germline CDR1 and CDR2: SGHRS and YFSETQ. CDR3: CASSFDSYGYTF. The CDR3 region has the DNA TGCGCCAGCAGCTTTGACAGCTATGGCTACACCTTC.

CDR3 region: CASTGQGAFDLDTEAFF. The CDR3 bases are TGTGCCAGTACGGGACAGGGGGCGTTCGATCTCGACACTGAAGCTTTCTTT. This rearrangement joins TRBV19 to TRBJ1-1; the match to TRBD1 covers 12 bases. This CDR3 is 17 amino acids long. V lost 7 bases, J lost 3 bases, and 12 bases stayed unmatched. Germline V gives CDR1 LNHDA, CDR2 SQIVND (reference sequence).

This sequence joins TRBV28 and TRBJ2-2; 9 positions agree with TRBD1. V lost 3 bases to trimming and J lost 0 bases; unmatched junction nucleotides: 5. In germline, CDR1 is MDHEN, CDR2 SYDVKM. This CDR3 has 17 residues. The CDR3 nucleotides read TGTGCCAGCAGTTTTTCCGGGACAGGGTCGAACACCGGGGAGCTGTTTTTT. Its protein is CASSFSGTGSNTGELFF.

The chain has TRBV7-9 and TRBJ2-3; 7 bases map to TRBD1. There are 17 residues in the CDR3. CDR1 and CDR2 from the germline V gene are SEHNR and FQNEAQ (reference sequence). V was clipped by 0 bases and J by 0 bases; unmatched bases: 6. The CDR3 DNA follows: TGTGCCAGCAGCTTAGCCGGGACAGCCATAAGCACAGATACGCAGTATTTT. This translates into CASSLAGTAISTDTQYF.

CDR3 residues: CASSAPSDEQFF. The DNA for the CDR3 is TGTGCCAGCAGCGCCCCTTCGGATGAGCAGTTCTTC. The chain is built from TRBV9 and TRBJ2-1; no firm D call. Trimming pared 3 bases from V and 8 bases from J, leaving 9 bases between. Germline V gives CDR1 SGDLS, CDR2 YYNGEE. The CDR3 runs 12 residues.

This clone was seen a single time. CDR3 loop: CASSLAMNRKLNTEAFF. CDR3 coding DNA: TGTGCCAGCAGCTTAGCGATGAACAGGAAACTGAACACTGAAGCTTTCTTT. The V and J genes are TRBV7-8 and TRBJ1-1; D is possibly TRBD1 (5 bases). V lost 0 bases to trimming and J lost 0 bases, with 14 bases between them. The CDR3 length is 17 residues. Germline V CDR1 and CDR2: SGHVS, FQNEAQ.

J is TRBJ1-3 and V is TRBV3-1 (or the pseudogene TRBV3-2), with D uncertain. Per germline, CDR1 LGHDT and CDR2 YNNKEL (reference sequence). CDR3 length: 14 amino acids. V was trimmed by 1 base and J by 0 bases, leaving 4 bases between them. The CDR3 region is CASSQGSSGNTIYF. In nucleotides, the CDR3 is TGTGCCAGCAGCCAAGGGAGCTCTGGAAACACCATATATTTT.

The V and J genes are TRBV7-2 and TRBJ2-1; 12 bases agree with TRBD2. Germline V lookup: CDR1 SGHTA, CDR2 FQGNSA. The CDR3 extends over 15 amino acids. V was clipped by 5 bases and J by 8 bases; unmatched bases: 7. CDR3 bases: TGTGCCAGCAGCCCCCCTAGCGGGGGGGTTGATGAGCAGTTCTTC. Residues: CASSPPSGGVDEQFF.

DNA of the CDR3: TGTGCCAGCAGCCTACGGGGTTCATCCCCTGAAGCTTTCTTT. Translation: CASSLRGSSPEAFF. This chain connects TRBV3-1 (or the pseudogene TRBV3-2) to TRBJ1-1; no clear D. From germline, CDR1 is LGHDT and CDR2 YNNKEL (reference sequence). The CDR3 contains 14 residues. V shed 4 bases and J shed 6 bases, with 15 bases lying between them.